The clone carrying this T cell receptor beta chain was seen only a few times. Its antigen is still unknown. The record originates from a study of cytotoxic CD8 clonotypes in ibrutinib-treated CLL. In the study overall: Averaging across samples gave roughly 260,000 productive templates and fewer than 100,000 productive rearrangements.

Some clones are missing from TCRdb's copy, which holds only in-frame ones; the method was immunoSEQ multiplex PCR. The profile shows tens of thousands of clones, approximately 50% of them singletons. Whole-study findings and limits: A difference in sampling times existed between sustained-remission and progressing patients.

J gave up 1 base and V 3 bases, and 14 bases lay outside the gene matches. Germline loops: CDR1 LGHNA, CDR2 YSLEER. This CDR3 is built from 18 residues. PBMCs that had been cryopreserved were the source of approximately 1.8 micrograms of genomic DNA for TCR beta libraries. The material was PBMCs, obtained at disease progression, from a patient treated with ibrutinib. The clonotype originates from a human donor with chronic lymphocytic leukemia. The rearrangement joins TRBV4-3 to TRBJ2-7, with 8 bases matching TRBD1. The CDR3 is CASSHRRVGGTGSYEQYF. In nucleotides, the CDR3 is TGCGCCAGCAGCCACCGAAGGGTGGGCGGGACAGGTTCCTACGAGCAGTACTTC.